The T cell receptor beta chain under discussion was sequenced for a study of response to subunit inactivated influenza vaccine. Overall study findings and caveats: Authors suggested seasonal influenza vaccinations each recruit few new T cells.

Only a few counts were recorded for this clonotype. Its target is not known. V trimming: 5 bases; J trimming: 6 bases; junction bases outside the gene matches: 12. CDR3 length equals 17 residues. Germline CDR1 and CDR2: MDHEN and SYDVKM. TCRdb itself ran the RT-PCR reads through MiXCR, one entry per CDR3 protein. The sample holds about 520,000 distinct CDR3 sequences, roughly 7.6% seen once. The chain employs TRBV28 and TRBJ2-3; the match to TRBD2 covers 12 bases. Specimen: PBMCs from blood, collected roughly 24 months after vaccination. The TCR comes from a man between 50 and 70 years old who received an inactivated influenza vaccine. The CDR3 nucleotides are TGTGCCAGCAGTCCATCCAGGGGACTAGCGGGTACTGATACGCAGTATTTT. It translates to CASSPSRGLAGTDTQYF.